Included here is one T cell receptor beta chain sequence, with context. Antigen unknown. One end of the junction does not line up with germline, which may come from a read error. Assay: immunoSEQ multiplex PCR; the TCRdb copy retains only in-frame clones and omits some. The repertoire includes 45,000 or so clones, about 91% of them detected once, and 4.4% sits in the top ten. This entry is derived from a study of graft-versus-host responses after intestinal transplantation. Study-wide background: Grafts that recipients had were multivisceral, liver-intestinal, or isolated intestinal transplants. Recipients were all induced with anti-thymocyte globulin, then given tacrolimus and steroids for roughly 3 years. General observations from the study: Ileal or blood samples showed some GvH clones first, and such clones were also found in recipient marrow. Peak GvH clone levels in circulation were associated with early post-transplant HvG declines.

The CDR3 is 14 residues long. Germline V gene sequence: CDR1 SGHRS, CDR2 YFSETQ. This TCR derives from a human patient who received an intestinal transplant, so some T cells may come from the graft donor. The sample was PBMCs, taken 524 days after transplant. The V call is TRBV5-1, the J call TRBJ2-5; D remains unclear. In nucleotides, the CDR3 is TGTGCCAGCAGCTTTGGGCCCGGCAAGGAGACCCAGTACTTC. This sequence encodes CASSFGPGKETQYF. Full variable domain (rest looked up from reference TRBV5-1 and TRBJ2-5): KAGVTQTPRYLIKTRGQQVTLSCSPISGHRSVSWYQQTPGQGLQFLFEYFSETQRNKGNFPGRFSGRQFSNSRSEMNVSTLELGDSALYLCASSFGPGKETQYFGPGTRLLVL.